This T cell receptor (beta chain) appears in the sequencing data of a study of Ad26.COV2.S vaccination and SARS-CoV-2 variants. Treatment meaning: roughly 18 received Ad26.COV2.S at low or high dose, single or two shots; a few received placebo; per-sample allocation not given. Sampling occurred on day 63 after the first vaccine or placebo injection. Germline loops: CDR1 SQVTM, CDR2 ANQGSEA. V was pared by 4 bases and J by 2 bases, with 24 bases between. This CDR3 has 18 amino acids. TCRdb's copy holds only in-frame clones and misses some; the assay was immunoSEQ multiplex PCR. This table holds roughly 500,000 clones, 80% to 90% found once.

The sequenced sample was peripheral blood, obtained in a trial of Ad26.COV2.S vaccine versus placebo. The receptor was derived from a person between 18 and 65 years old who received the Ad26.COV2.S COVID-19 vaccine or a placebo. The rearrangement uses TRBV29-1 and TRBJ2-1, with a tentative D call TRBD1 (5 bases). The CDR3: CSVGGPWNSLKTYNEQFF. CDR3 in DNA: TGCAGCGTTGGGGGCCCGTGGAACTCCCTAAAAACCTACAATGAGCAGTTCTTC.